This entry lists 9 T cell receptor beta chains sequenced from one sample in a study of T cells in pancreatic ductal adenocarcinoma. No neoadjuvant therapy was given to the selected pancreatic ductal adenocarcinoma patients before their surgery. Only in-frame clones appear in the TCRdb table, and some are missing; sequencing was by immunoSEQ multiplex PCR. The data contain 25,000 to 35,000 clones, 85% to 95% of them singletons. What was sequenced was PBMCs. Source of these receptors: a human donor with pancreatic ductal adenocarcinoma.

The gene calls are TRBV7-9 and TRBJ1-1, with 7 bases that match TRBD1. This CDR3 has 15 amino acids. J was trimmed by 9 bases and V by 4 bases; bases with no gene match: 14. Germline loops: CDR1 SEHNR, CDR2 FQNEAQ (reference sequence). As DNA, the CDR3 is TGTGCCAGCAGCTATGACCTGACAGGGATTCGTAAAGCTTTCTTT. Residues: CASSYDLTGIRKAFF. The full variable domain, with the rest looked up from reference TRBV7-9 and TRBJ1-1, is DTGVSQNPRHKITKRGQNVTFRCDPISEHNRLYWYRQTLGQGPEFLTYFQNEAQLEKSRLLSDRFSAERPKGSFSTLEIQRTEQGDSAMYLCASSYDLTGIRKAFFGQGTRLTVV.

V gene TRBV28 combines with J gene TRBJ2-2; 9 bases are shared with TRBD1. This CDR3 contains 15 residues. The V gene's germline CDR1 is MDHEN and CDR2 SYDVKM. With V trimmed by 4 bases and J by 7 bases, 7 bases remained unmatched. The CDR3, as DNA: TGTGCCAGCAGTTCACCAGGACAGGGGATCGGGGAGCTGTTTTTT. Its translation is CASSSPGQGIGELFF.

The rearrangement links TRBV15 to TRBJ1-4, with D unclear. Trimming took off 0 bases at V and 12 bases at J, with 11 bases between the two ends. This CDR3 contains 13 residues. From germline, CDR1 is LNHNV and CDR2 YYDKDF (reference sequence). CDR3 loop: CATSRDLTEELFF. For the CDR3, the DNA is TGTGCCACCAGCAGAGATTTGACCGAGGAACTGTTTTTT.

V is TRBV5-4 and J is TRBJ2-2; 10 positions match TRBD2. This CDR3 contains 17 residues. The junction had 9 bases not matched to a gene; V was cut back by 1 base and J by 6 bases. From germline, CDR1 is SGHNT and CDR2 YYREEE (reference sequence). This CDR3 reads CASSLYSLAGVPGELFF. The DNA of the CDR3 is TGTGCCAGCAGCTTGTATTCTCTAGCGGGAGTACCCGGGGAGCTGTTTTTT.

This chain uses TRBV19 with TRBJ2-7; the match to TRBD2 covers 8 bases. V lost 1 base, J lost 2 bases, and 4 bases stayed unmatched. From germline, CDR1 is LNHDA and CDR2 SQIVND (reference sequence). CDR3 length equals 15 residues. DNA for the CDR3: TGTGCCAGTAGTATAGGAGCGGGAGCCCCCTACGAGCAGTACTTC. Its protein product is CASSIGAGAPYEQYF.

This clone was seen a single time. The chain has TRBV15 and TRBJ2-7; tentative D call: TRBD2 (6 bases). Germline V gene data show CDR1 as LNHNV and CDR2 as YYDKDF (reference sequence). The CDR3 loop spans 13 amino acids. Trimming cost V 1 base and J 5 bases, with 9 bases left between them. Here the CDR3 reads CATSRGGGNEQYF. As DNA, the CDR3 is TGTGCCACCAGCAGAGGGGGCGGGAACGAGCAGTACTTC.

This clone is a singleton in its sample. The chain is built from TRBV7-9 and TRBJ2-7; the D gene is possibly TRBD1 (6 bases). Trimming removed 4 bases at V and 6 bases at J, with 16 bases between. Germline CDR1 SEHNR, CDR2 FQNEAQ (reference sequence). CDR3 length: 14 residues. CDR3: CASSSYQGLSEQYF. CDR3 DNA: TGTGCCAGCAGCTCCTATCAGGGGTTAAGCGAGCAGTACTTC.

The DNA of the CDR3 is TGTGCCAGTAGTCTCATGACAGGGGGCACTGAAGCTTTCTTT. Its translation is CASSLMTGGTEAFF. The genes are TRBV19 and TRBJ1-1, with 9 bases lining up with TRBD1. Germline V CDR1 and CDR2: LNHDA, SQIVND (reference sequence). This CDR3 is built from 14 residues. The junction had 5 bases not matched to a gene; V was cut back by 5 bases and J by 4 bases.

This chain connects TRBV7-3 to TRBJ2-5; a possible D gene is TRBD2 (6 bases). The germline V gene has CDR1 SGHTA and CDR2 FQGTGA. This CDR3 is 13 amino acids long. Trimming shortened V by 3 bases and J by 2 bases, and 7 bases separated the two germline ends. CDR3 in DNA: TGTGCCAGCAGCTTCCGGGGGCAAGAGACCCAGTACTTC. This gives the protein CASSFRGQETQYF.